This T cell receptor beta chain originates from a study of response to subunit inactivated influenza vaccine. Whole-study findings and limits: Only a handful of new T cells, the authors suggested, are recruited with each seasonal influenza vaccination.

One entry per CDR3 protein, called by TCRdb with MiXCR from the RT-PCR reads. This table has hundreds of thousands of distinct CDR3 sequences, roughly 13% appearing once. Worth noting for this clonotype: The antigen is undetermined.

The V gene end was trimmed by 3 bases and the J gene end by 2 bases; junction bases not matched to a gene: 7. The V gene's germline CDR1 is SGHRS and CDR2 YFSETQ. CDR3 length: 17 residues. Sequencing used PBMCs from blood, obtained 14 to 15 days before vaccination. The clonotype was recovered from a man between 50 and 59 years old who received an inactivated influenza vaccine. This chain joins TRBV5-1 and TRBJ2-3; 12 bases map to TRBD2. The CDR3 region is CASSWGLAGGNTDTQYF. The CDR3 DNA follows: TGCGCCAGCAGCTGGGGACTAGCGGGCGGTAACACAGATACGCAGTATTTT.